Below, 15 T cell receptor beta chains from the same sample are listed, as sequenced in a study of blood T cell repertoires in COVID-19. Assay used: immunoSEQ multiplex PCR; TCRdb lists only in-frame clones, some missing. The sample includes approximately 220,000 clones, around 84% of them seen just once. The sequencing input was peripheral blood. The receptors shown here come from a man between 60 and 75 years old with acute or convalescent COVID-19.

J is TRBJ2-7 and V is TRBV10-3; D possibly corresponds to TRBD1 (5 bases). Germline V gene lookup returns CDR1 ENHRY and CDR2 SYGVKD. The CDR3 totals 14 residues. V shed 4 bases and J shed 1 base, with 11 bases lying between them. The CDR3 loop is CAISGQGGSYEQYF. The CDR3, as DNA: TGTGCCATCAGTGGGCAGGGTGGATCCTACGAGCAGTACTTC.

The chain uses TRBV24-1 and TRBJ2-1; tentative D call: TRBD2 (5 bases). Trimming took off 4 bases at V and 0 bases at J, with 12 bases between the two ends. CDR3 size: 16 residues. The germline gives CDR1 KGHDR, CDR2 SFDVKD. The CDR3 nucleotides read TGTGCCACCAGTGACCCCGACGGGGACTCCTACAATGAGCAGTTCTTC. This translates into CATSDPDGDSYNEQFF.

This CDR3 is CASSHTAGVPYEQYF. The CDR3 nucleotides read TGTGCCAGCAGCCATACGGCAGGGGTTCCCTACGAGCAGTACTTC. The J gene is TRBJ2-7, the V gene TRBV7-9; TRBD1 is a possible D gene (6 bases). V lost 5 bases and J 2 bases, leaving 16 bases between the germline ends. This CDR3 is built from 15 residues. Germline V lookup: CDR1 SEHNR, CDR2 FQNEAQ (reference sequence). Full variable domain (missing parts from reference TRBV7-9 and TRBJ2-7): DTGVSQNPRHKITKRGQNVTFRCDPISEHNRLYWYRQTLGQGPEFLTYFQNEAQLEKSRLLSDRFSAERPKGSFSTLEIQRTEQGDSAMYLCASSHTAGVPYEQYFGPGTRLTVT.

The sample holds one count of this clone. The J gene is TRBJ2-3, the V gene TRBV18, with 8 bases aligning to TRBD1. CDR3 length: 18 residues. Germline CDR1 reads KGHSH; CDR2 reads LQKENI. V lost 3 bases and J lost 0; bases outside the gene matches: 11. The CDR3 reads CASSPLTGGTDSTDTQYF. The CDR3, as DNA: TGTGCCAGCTCACCGCTAACAGGGGGGACAGATAGCACAGATACGCAGTATTTT.

This chain uses TRBV7-9 with TRBJ2-1; 7 positions agree with TRBD1. With V trimmed by 0 bases and J by 7 bases, 6 bases remained unmatched. This CDR3 has 15 residues. The germline gives CDR1 SEHNR, CDR2 FQNEAQ (reference sequence). CDR3 sequence (DNA): TGTGCCAGCAGCTTAGCCGGGACAGCGCGGAATGAGCAGTTCTTC. Encoded protein: CASSLAGTARNEQFF.

The chain recombines TRBV19 with TRBJ2-5; TRBD2 might be the D (6 bases). Between the trimmed V and J ends, which lost 8 bases and 7 bases, there was a span of 20 bases. This CDR3 comprises 14 residues. Germline CDR1 is LNHDA and CDR2 is SQIVND (reference sequence). This CDR3 is CASVAGTVGGTQYF. The CDR3 nucleotides are TGTGCCAGTGTGGCCGGGACGGTCGGGGGGACCCAGTACTTC.

The genes are TRBV14 and TRBJ2-1; 10 positions match TRBD2. Germline V gene lookup returns CDR1 SGHDN and CDR2 FVKESK. The CDR3 is made up of 13 amino acids. V was clipped by 7 bases and J by 7 bases; unmatched bases: 4. Here the CDR3 reads CASKASGGNEQFF. DNA of the CDR3: TGTGCCAGCAAGGCTAGCGGGGGTAATGAGCAGTTCTTC.

V gene TRBV3-1 (or the pseudogene TRBV3-2) combines with J gene TRBJ1-2; D remains unclear. The CDR3 sequence is 13 residues long. Germline CDR1 and CDR2: LGHDT and YNNKEL (reference sequence). V was shortened by 0 bases and J by 14 bases, with 16 bases between the two germline ends. The CDR3 sequence: CASSQDGVGPSTF. CDR3 DNA sequence: TGTGCCAGCAGCCAAGACGGAGTCGGTCCTTCGACCTTC.

This chain links TRBV28 with TRBJ2-7, with 11 bases lining up with TRBD1. Germline CDR1 MDHEN, CDR2 SYDVKM. V lost 5 bases, J lost 1 base, and 4 bases stayed unmatched. The CDR3 has 15 residues. In DNA, the CDR3 is TGTGCCAGCAGTATCGGGACAGGGGGATCCTACGAGCAGTACTTC. Its translation: CASSIGTGGSYEQYF. Looking up the rest from reference TRBV28 and TRBJ2-7 gives the full variable domain: DVKVTQSSRYLVKRTGEKVFLECVQDMDHENMFWYRQDPGLGLRLIYFSYDVKMKEKGDIPEGYSVSREKKERFSLILESASTNQTSMYLCASSIGTGGSYEQYFGPGTRLTVT.

The V and J genes are TRBV21-1 and TRBJ2-1; the table's D call, TRBD2, was not checked against the DNA. TRBV21-1 is a pseudogene segment. The CDR3 runs 16 residues. CDR3 bases: TGTGCCAGCACCGGGGACTGGTTGAGCTCCTACAATGAGCAGTTCTTC. Translating it yields CASTGDWLSSYNEQFF.

V usage is TRBV5-1 and J usage is TRBJ2-5, with 16 bases matching TRBD2. V lost 4 bases and J lost 5; bases outside the gene matches: 8. CDR1 is SGHRS, CDR2 YFSETQ, per germline. The CDR3 consists of 17 residues. The CDR3 DNA is TGCGCCAGCAGCGAGGGACTAGCGGGGGGGTACGTTGAGACCCAGTACTTC. As protein: CASSEGLAGGYVETQYF.

The J gene is TRBJ2-5, the V gene TRBV19, with a weak D call TRBD2 (7 bases). CDR3 length equals 14 residues. Germline assignment: CDR1 LNHDA and CDR2 SQIVND (reference sequence). Trimming removed 6 bases at V and 5 bases at J, with 16 bases between. CDR3 region: CASRQTGGGETQYF. The CDR3 nucleotides read TGTGCCAGTAGGCAGACGGGCGGGGGCGAGACCCAGTACTTC. Full variable domain (missing parts from reference TRBV19 and TRBJ2-5): DGGITQSPKYLFRKEGQNVTLSCEQNLNHDAMYWYRQDPGQGLRLIYYSQIVNDFQKGDIAEGYSVSREKKESFPLTVTSAQKNPTAFYLCASRQTGGGETQYFGPGTRLLVL.

V and J are TRBV7-9 and TRBJ1-2; D is ambiguous. The CDR3 sequence is 13 residues long. V lost 5 bases and J lost 0, with 7 bases in between. CDR1 is SEHNR and CDR2 is FQNEAQ in the germline V gene (reference sequence). The CDR3 DNA is TGTGCCAGCAGCCCTGCGACTAACTATGGCTACACCTTC. Translation: CASSPATNYGYTF.

This chain joins TRBV6-4 and TRBJ1-2, with D tentatively TRBD1 (6 bases). The germline V gene encodes CDR1 MRHNA and CDR2 SNTAGT. The CDR3 loop spans 15 amino acids. The ends were cut back, 6 bases at V and 1 base at J, with 15 bases in the middle. In nucleotides, the CDR3 is TGTGCCAGCAGGCCCGCTTCGGACAGTAACTATGGCTACACCTTC. Translating it yields CASRPASDSNYGYTF.

This chain uses TRBV28 with TRBJ2-3, with 9 bases aligning to TRBD1. Losses at the gene ends were 6 bases for V and 0 bases for J; bases not matched to a gene: 4. Germline V gene data show CDR1 as MDHEN and CDR2 as SYDVKM. This CDR3 has 15 residues. This CDR3 is CASSLQGASTDTQYF. In nucleotides, the CDR3 is TGTGCCAGCAGCCTACAGGGGGCAAGCACAGATACGCAGTATTTT.